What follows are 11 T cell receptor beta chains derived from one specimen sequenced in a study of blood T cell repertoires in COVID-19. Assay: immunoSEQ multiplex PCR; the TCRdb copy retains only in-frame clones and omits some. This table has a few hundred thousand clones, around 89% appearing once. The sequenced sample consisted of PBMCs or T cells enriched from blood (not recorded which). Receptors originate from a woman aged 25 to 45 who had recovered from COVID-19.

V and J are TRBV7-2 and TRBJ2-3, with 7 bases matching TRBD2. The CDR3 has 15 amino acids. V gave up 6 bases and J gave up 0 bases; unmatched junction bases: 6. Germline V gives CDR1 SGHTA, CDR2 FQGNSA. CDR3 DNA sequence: TGTGCCAGCAGGGTCTCTAGCGGCAGCACAGATACGCAGTATTTT. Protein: CASRVSSGSTDTQYF.

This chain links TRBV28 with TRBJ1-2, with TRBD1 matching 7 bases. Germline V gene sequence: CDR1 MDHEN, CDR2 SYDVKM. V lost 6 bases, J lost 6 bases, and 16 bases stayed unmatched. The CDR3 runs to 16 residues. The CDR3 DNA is TGTGCCAGCAGACGACAGGGATTTGCGGCCGGGGATGGCTACACCTTC. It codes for CASRRQGFAAGDGYTF.

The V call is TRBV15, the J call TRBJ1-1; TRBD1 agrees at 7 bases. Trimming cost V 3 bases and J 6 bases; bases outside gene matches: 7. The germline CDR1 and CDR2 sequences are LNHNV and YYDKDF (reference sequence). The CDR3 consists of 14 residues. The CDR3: CATSSVGGIAEAFF. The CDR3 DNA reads TGTGCCACCAGCAGCGTAGGGGGCATCGCTGAAGCTTTCTTT. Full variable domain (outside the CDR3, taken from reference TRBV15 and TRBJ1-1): DAMVIQNPRYQVTQFGKPVTLSCSQTLNHNVMYWYQQKSSQAPKLLFHYYDKDFNNEADTPDNFQSRRPNTSFCFLDIRSPGLGDTAMYLCATSSVGGIAEAFFGQGTRLTVV.

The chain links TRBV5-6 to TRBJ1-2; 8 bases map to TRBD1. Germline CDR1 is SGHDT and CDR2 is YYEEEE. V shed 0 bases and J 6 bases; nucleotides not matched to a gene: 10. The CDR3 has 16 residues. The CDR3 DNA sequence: TGTGCCAGCAGCTTGGCCCAGGGGGCGCGGTCTAATGGCTACACCTTC. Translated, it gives CASSLAQGARSNGYTF. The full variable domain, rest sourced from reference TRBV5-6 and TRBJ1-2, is DAGVTQSPTHLIKTRGQQVTLRCSPKSGHDTVSWYQQALGQGPQFIFQYYEEEERQRGNFPDRFSGHQFPNYSSELNVNALLLGDSALYLCASSLAQGARSNGYTFGSGTRLTVV.

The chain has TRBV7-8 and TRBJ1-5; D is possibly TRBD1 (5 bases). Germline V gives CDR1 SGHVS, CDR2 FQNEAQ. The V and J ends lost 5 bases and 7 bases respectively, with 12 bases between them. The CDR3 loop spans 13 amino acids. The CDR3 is CASSPGHWQPQHF. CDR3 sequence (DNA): TGTGCCAGCAGCCCAGGGCACTGGCAGCCCCAGCATTTT.

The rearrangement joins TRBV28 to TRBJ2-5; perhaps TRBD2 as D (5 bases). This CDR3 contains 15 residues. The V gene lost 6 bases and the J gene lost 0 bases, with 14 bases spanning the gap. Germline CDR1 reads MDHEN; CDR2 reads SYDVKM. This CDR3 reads CASSTPPGNQETQYF. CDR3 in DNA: TGTGCCAGCAGCACTCCCCCGGGAAACCAAGAGACCCAGTACTTC.

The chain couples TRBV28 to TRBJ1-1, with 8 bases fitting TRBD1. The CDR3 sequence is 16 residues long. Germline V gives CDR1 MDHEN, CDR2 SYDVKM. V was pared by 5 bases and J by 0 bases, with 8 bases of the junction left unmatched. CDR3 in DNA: TGTGCCAGCAGTCCCGGGACAGGACACATGAACACTGAAGCTTTCTTT. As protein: CASSPGTGHMNTEAFF.

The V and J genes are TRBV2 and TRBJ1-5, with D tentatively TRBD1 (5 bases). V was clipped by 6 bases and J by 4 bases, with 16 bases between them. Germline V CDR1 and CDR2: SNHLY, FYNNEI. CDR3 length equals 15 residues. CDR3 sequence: CASSKTDGINQPQHF. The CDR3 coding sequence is TGTGCCAGCAGCAAGACAGACGGCATTAATCAGCCCCAGCATTTT.

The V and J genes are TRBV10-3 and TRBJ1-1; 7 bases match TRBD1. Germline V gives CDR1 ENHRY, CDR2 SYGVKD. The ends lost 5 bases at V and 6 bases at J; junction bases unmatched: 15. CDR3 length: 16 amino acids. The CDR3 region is CAISRNGEGAGAEAFF. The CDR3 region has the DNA TGTGCCATCAGTCGAAACGGAGAGGGGGCCGGGGCTGAAGCTTTCTTT.

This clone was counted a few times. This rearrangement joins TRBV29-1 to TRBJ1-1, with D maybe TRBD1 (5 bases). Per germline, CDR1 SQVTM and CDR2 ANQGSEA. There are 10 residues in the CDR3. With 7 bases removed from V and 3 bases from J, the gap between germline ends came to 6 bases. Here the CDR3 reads CSAQDTEAFF. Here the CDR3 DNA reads TGCAGCGCACAGGACACTGAAGCTTTCTTT.

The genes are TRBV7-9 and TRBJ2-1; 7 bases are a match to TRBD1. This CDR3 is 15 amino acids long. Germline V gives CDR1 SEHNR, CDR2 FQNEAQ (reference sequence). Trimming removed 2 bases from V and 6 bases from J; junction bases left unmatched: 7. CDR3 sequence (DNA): TGTGCCAGCAGCTTATGGGACAGAAGGGGCAATGAGCAGTTCTTC. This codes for CASSLWDRRGNEQFF.